A selection of T cell receptor beta chains follows, all from one sample in a study of blood T cell repertoires in COVID-19. This table comes from immunoSEQ multiplex PCR, and its TCRdb copy is limited to in-frame clones, with some not included. Found here are under 200,000 clones, approximately 82% of them singletons; the top ten hold over 10%. Input material: peripheral blood. The source of these receptors is a man between 65 and 85 years old who had recovered from COVID-19. The CDR3 runs from the conserved cysteine through the conserved F or W. Fields, in order: J gene, V gene, clone size, D gene, CDR3 protein, CDR3 DNA. The D gene is left open where the match is weak. Some rows mark clone size as missing; the rest say once, few, many or name a class of expanded clone.

j_gene: TRBJ1-4
v_gene: TRBV5-1
abundance: few
d_gene: TRBD1
CDR3aa: CASSLWGQGVGSEKLFF
CDR3nt: TGCGCCAGCAGCTTGTGGGGACAGGGAGTAGGAAGTGAAAAACTGTTTTTT

j_gene: TRBJ1-2
v_gene: TRBV7-2
abundance: few
d_gene: TRBD1
CDR3aa: CASSSYPGQGSYGYTF
CDR3nt: TGTGCCAGCAGCTCGTATCCGGGACAGGGATCCTATGGCTACACCTTC

j_gene: TRBJ1-3
v_gene: TRBV4-1
abundance: NA
d_gene: NA
CDR3aa: CASSRPTQGTGNTIYF
CDR3nt: TGCGCCAGCAGCCGTCCGACTCAGGGTACTGGAAACACCATATATTTT

j_gene: TRBJ2-3
v_gene: TRBV18
abundance: NA
d_gene: NA
CDR3aa: CASSPYRDPKADTQYF
CDR3nt: TGTGCCAGCTCACCGTACCGGGATCCGAAGGCAGATACGCAGTATTTT

j_gene: TRBJ2-7
v_gene: TRBV28
abundance: NA
d_gene: NA
CDR3aa: CASSLEGGSYEQYF
CDR3nt: TGTGCCAGCAGTTTGGAAGGGGGTTCCTACGAGCAGTACTTC

j_gene: TRBJ2-2
v_gene: TRBV5-4
abundance: NA
d_gene: TRBD2
CDR3aa: CASSTGLANTGELFF
CDR3nt: TGTGCCAGCAGCACGGGACTAGCGAACACCGGGGAGCTGTTTTTT

j_gene: TRBJ2-1
v_gene: TRBV5-4
abundance: NA
d_gene: NA
CDR3aa: CASSLDRNEQFF
CDR3nt: TGTGCCAGCAGCTTGGACAGAAATGAGCAGTTCTTC

j_gene: TRBJ1-6
v_gene: TRBV6-2/TRBV6-3
abundance: NA
d_gene: NA
CDR3aa: CASSRTVFPLHF
CDR3nt: TGTGCCAGCAGCCGGACAGTCTTCCCCCTCCACTTT

j_gene: TRBJ1-1
v_gene: TRBV7-2
abundance: few
d_gene: NA
CDR3aa: CASSQGMNTEAFF
CDR3nt: TGTGCCAGCAGCCAGGGGATGAACACTGAAGCTTTCTTT

j_gene: TRBJ2-7
v_gene: TRBV18
abundance: NA
d_gene: TRBD1
CDR3aa: CASSPTWDSSYEQYF
CDR3nt: TGTGCCAGCTCACCTACATGGGACAGTTCCTACGAGCAGTACTTC

j_gene: TRBJ2-3
v_gene: TRBV28
abundance: NA
d_gene: TRBD2
CDR3aa: CASSPPLAPRADTQYF
CDR3nt: TGTGCCAGCAGCCCACCACTAGCGCCCAGAGCAGATACGCAGTATTTT

j_gene: TRBJ2-7
v_gene: TRBV11-2
abundance: many
d_gene: NA
CDR3aa: CASSSPRYSPYEQYF
CDR3nt: TGTGCCAGCAGCTCTCCCCGCTACAGCCCCTACGAGCAGTACTTC

j_gene: TRBJ1-2
v_gene: TRBV28
abundance: NA
d_gene: NA
CDR3aa: CASSAGSRFGGYTF
CDR3nt: TGTGCCAGCAGTGCAGGCTCCCGGTTCGGTGGCTACACCTTC

j_gene: TRBJ2-1
v_gene: TRBV19
abundance: NA
d_gene: NA
CDR3aa: CASSIVEGIHNEQFF
CDR3nt: TGTGCCAGTAGTATCGTGGAGGGTATTCACAATGAGCAGTTCTTC

j_gene: TRBJ1-5
v_gene: TRBV4-1
abundance: NA
d_gene: TRBD1
CDR3aa: CASSQVPARGPQPQHF
CDR3nt: TGCGCCAGCAGCCAAGTCCCGGCCAGGGGGCCTCAGCCCCAGCATTTT

j_gene: TRBJ1-5
v_gene: TRBV7-9
abundance: few
d_gene: NA
CDR3aa: CASSFGVEQPQHF
CDR3nt: TGTGCCAGCAGCTTCGGGGTGGAACAGCCCCAGCATTTT

j_gene: TRBJ2-5
v_gene: TRBV29-1
abundance: NA
d_gene: NA
CDR3aa: CSVKKTELQETQYF
CDR3nt: TGCAGCGTCAAGAAGACAGAGCTCCAAGAGACCCAGTACTTC

j_gene: TRBJ1-3
v_gene: TRBV6-5
abundance: NA
d_gene: TRBD1
CDR3aa: CASSWTGDGNTIYF
CDR3nt: TGTGCCAGCAGTTGGACAGGGGATGGAAACACCATATATTTT

j_gene: TRBJ2-7
v_gene: TRBV30
abundance: NA
d_gene: NA
CDR3aa: CAWSVQGTPSREQYF
CDR3nt: TGTGCCTGGAGTGTACAAGGGACACCCTCGCGCGAGCAGTACTTC

j_gene: TRBJ2-1
v_gene: TRBV24-1
abundance: NA
d_gene: TRBD2
CDR3aa: CATSDLTTSGNYNEQFF
CDR3nt: TGTGCCACCAGTGATCTCACTACTAGCGGGAACTACAATGAGCAGTTCTTC

j_gene: TRBJ2-4
v_gene: TRBV2
abundance: NA
d_gene: TRBD2
CDR3aa: CASSASGIAKNIQYF
CDR3nt: TGTGCCAGCAGTGCTAGCGGTATAGCCAAAAACATTCAGTACTTC

j_gene: TRBJ2-7
v_gene: TRBV10-2
abundance: NA
d_gene: TRBD2
CDR3aa: CASNPGRAYEQYF
CDR3nt: TGCGCCAGCAATCCAGGGAGGGCCTACGAGCAGTACTTC

j_gene: TRBJ2-7
v_gene: TRBV23-1
abundance: NA
d_gene: NA
CDR3aa: CASSPPGGLESYEQYF
CDR3nt: TGCGCCAGCAGTCCCCCTGGGGGACTGGAGTCCTACGAGCAGTACTTC

j_gene: TRBJ2-7
v_gene: TRBV6-5
abundance: NA
d_gene: TRBD1
CDR3aa: CASSGQGAVTYEQYF
CDR3nt: TGTGCCAGCAGCGGACAGGGGGCCGTAACCTACGAGCAGTACTTC

j_gene: TRBJ2-7
v_gene: TRBV27
abundance: NA
d_gene: TRBD2
CDR3aa: CASSSRTSGTYEQYF
CDR3nt: TGTGCCAGCAGTTCCCGGACTAGCGGGACCTACGAGCAGTACTTC

j_gene: TRBJ2-1
v_gene: TRBV28
abundance: NA
d_gene: TRBD1
CDR3aa: CASSQSSWGRGQDNEQFF
CDR3nt: TGTGCCAGCAGTCAAAGCTCTTGGGGCAGGGGGCAGGACAATGAGCAGTTCTTC

j_gene: TRBJ2-3
v_gene: TRBV14
abundance: NA
d_gene: NA
CDR3aa: CASSQERGRSTQYF
CDR3nt: TGTGCCAGCAGCCAAGAACGTGGGAGGAGTACGCAGTATTTT

j_gene: TRBJ1-1
v_gene: TRBV5-6
abundance: NA
d_gene: NA
CDR3aa: CASSRGRNTEAFF
CDR3nt: TGTGCCAGCAGCCGCGGCCGAAACACTGAAGCTTTCTTT

j_gene: TRBJ2-7
v_gene: TRBV2
abundance: NA
d_gene: TRBD1
CDR3aa: CASSDRGLTYEQYF
CDR3nt: TGTGCCAGCAGTGACAGGGGGCTCACCTACGAGCAGTACTTC

j_gene: TRBJ1-2
v_gene: TRBV6-1
abundance: NA
d_gene: TRBD1
CDR3aa: CASSEIRAGGGYTF
CDR3nt: TGTGCCAGCAGTGAAATAAGGGCAGGGGGTGGCTACACCTTC

j_gene: TRBJ1-2
v_gene: TRBV27
abundance: NA
d_gene: NA
CDR3aa: CASSLFSVLPDGYTF
CDR3nt: TGTGCCAGCAGTTTATTCTCCGTCCTACCGGATGGCTACACCTTC

j_gene: TRBJ2-7
v_gene: TRBV27
abundance: NA
d_gene: TRBD1
CDR3aa: CASSSRQGFYEQYF
CDR3nt: TGTGCCAGCAGTTCCAGACAGGGTTTCTACGAGCAGTACTTC

j_gene: TRBJ2-6
v_gene: TRBV29-1
abundance: NA
d_gene: NA
CDR3aa: CSVSGAQGGISGANVLTF
CDR3nt: TGCAGCGTGAGCGGGGCACAGGGAGGAATCTCTGGGGCCAACGTCCTGACTTTC

j_gene: TRBJ2-7
v_gene: TRBV15
abundance: NA
d_gene: TRBD2
CDR3aa: CATSRDRLAGSSYEQYF
CDR3nt: TGTGCCACCAGCAGAGACAGACTAGCGGGTTCCTCCTACGAGCAGTACTTC

j_gene: TRBJ1-1
v_gene: TRBV7-9
abundance: NA
d_gene: NA
CDR3aa: CASSLWVEDTEAFF
CDR3nt: TGTGCCAGCAGCTTATGGGTAGAGGACACTGAAGCTTTCTTT

j_gene: TRBJ1-5
v_gene: TRBV18
abundance: NA
d_gene: TRBD1
CDR3aa: CASSLGTGDNQPQHF
CDR3nt: TGTGCCAGCTCACTCGGGACAGGGGATAATCAGCCCCAGCATTTT

j_gene: TRBJ1-3
v_gene: TRBV2
abundance: NA
d_gene: NA
CDR3aa: CASSRNSGNTIYF
CDR3nt: TGTGCCAGCAGCAGAAACTCTGGAAACACCATATATTTT

j_gene: TRBJ1-5
v_gene: TRBV19
abundance: NA
d_gene: TRBD1
CDR3aa: CASSAEGDRRNQPQHF
CDR3nt: TGTGCCAGTAGTGCCGAGGGGGACAGACGCAATCAGCCCCAGCATTTT

j_gene: TRBJ1-4
v_gene: TRBV2
abundance: NA
d_gene: NA
CDR3aa: CASNEVPREKLFF
CDR3nt: TGTGCCAGCAACGAGGTGCCTAGGGAAAAACTGTTTTTT

j_gene: TRBJ2-6
v_gene: TRBV11-3
abundance: NA
d_gene: NA
CDR3aa: CASSSISGANVLTF
CDR3nt: TGTGCCAGCAGCTCCATCTCTGGGGCCAACGTCCTGACTTTC